One and the same sample provided the 29 T cell receptor beta chains below, sequenced in a study of blood T cell repertoires in COVID-19. Clones were read by immunoSEQ multiplex PCR, and TCRdb kept only the in-frame ones, dropping some. Among approximately 300,000 clones listed, around nine tenths were seen once. The material sequenced was PBMCs or T cells enriched from blood (not recorded which). Receptor source: a woman aged 25-40 years who had recovered from COVID-19.

The chain has TRBV5-1 and TRBJ1-1; 9 bases agree with TRBD1. The J segment lost 4 bases and the V segment lost 4 bases, leaving 14 bases of the junction unmatched. CDR3 length equals 17 residues. The V gene's germline CDR1 is SGHRS and CDR2 YFSETQ. The CDR3 sequence: CASSPGGQGRGGTEAFF. For the CDR3, the DNA is TGCGCCAGCAGCCCCGGCGGACAGGGGAGGGGAGGCACTGAAGCTTTCTTT. The entire variable domain, with the rest obtained from reference TRBV5-1 and TRBJ1-1, is as follows: KAGVTQTPRYLIKTRGQQVTLSCSPISGHRSVSWYQQTPGQGLQFLFEYFSETQRNKGNFPGRFSGRQFSNSRSEMNVSTLELGDSALYLCASSPGGQGRGGTEAFFGQGTRLTVV.

The chain links TRBV19 to TRBJ1-1, with TRBD1 matching over 8 bases. This CDR3 comprises 14 residues. With V trimmed by 5 bases and J by 4 bases, 6 bases remained unmatched. In germline, CDR1 is LNHDA, CDR2 SQIVND (reference sequence). CDR3 in amino acids: CASSLGQGGTEAFF. The CDR3 coding sequence is TGTGCCAGTAGTCTCGGACAGGGCGGCACTGAAGCTTTCTTT. The full variable domain, completed using reference TRBV19 and TRBJ1-1, is DGGITQSPKYLFRKEGQNVTLSCEQNLNHDAMYWYRQDPGQGLRLIYYSQIVNDFQKGDIAEGYSVSREKKESFPLTVTSAQKNPTAFYLCASSLGQGGTEAFFGQGTRLTVV.

This chain joins TRBV19 and TRBJ1-2; 9 bases are shared with TRBD1. The CDR3 loop spans 13 amino acids. Trimming removed 10 bases from V and 3 bases from J; junction bases left unmatched: 6. Germline values: CDR1 LNHDA, CDR2 SQIVND (reference sequence). For the CDR3, the DNA is TGTGCCACCCACAGGGGGCCGGACTATGGCTACACCTTC. It codes for CATHRGPDYGYTF.

This clone was found a few times. The V gene is TRBV27, the J gene TRBJ1-6; D may be TRBD1 (5 bases). Looked up from germline, CDR1 is MNHEY and CDR2 is SMNVEV (reference sequence). The CDR3 consists of 13 residues. Trimming removed 5 bases at V and 9 bases at J, with 11 bases between. For the CDR3, the DNA is TGTGCCAGCAGTGCAAAAAGGGGTTCACCCCTCCACTTT. Protein product: CASSAKRGSPLHF.

CDR3 sequence reads: CASGSLANTEAFF. The CDR3 DNA reads as TGTGCCAGCGGTTCCCTAGCGAACACTGAAGCTTTCTTT. The rearrangement uses TRBV2 and TRBJ1-1; unclear D gene. CDR3 length equals 13 residues. From germline, CDR1 is SNHLY and CDR2 FYNNEI. The V gene lost 8 bases and the J gene lost 1 base, with 11 bases spanning the gap.

V gene TRBV3-1 (or the pseudogene TRBV3-2) combines with J gene TRBJ1-2; a weak D match, TRBD1 (5 bases). Germline V gene lookup returns CDR1 LGHDT and CDR2 YNNKEL (reference sequence). This CDR3 is 13 amino acids long. V was shortened by 2 bases and J by 8 bases, with 12 bases between the two germline ends. The CDR3 loop reads CASSQSGCGGYTF. For the CDR3, the DNA is TGTGCCAGCAGCCAATCAGGGTGCGGCGGCTACACCTTC.

This chain links TRBV5-6 with TRBJ2-2; 8 bases fit TRBD1. This CDR3 has 15 amino acids. The ends lost 4 bases at V and 6 bases at J; junction bases unmatched: 8. Germline V lookup: CDR1 SGHDT, CDR2 YYEEEE. The CDR3 here is CASSPTPGGPGELFF. Here the CDR3 DNA reads TGTGCCAGCAGCCCTACTCCAGGGGGCCCCGGGGAGCTGTTTTTT.

V usage is TRBV30 and J usage is TRBJ2-7; D unresolved. Per germline, CDR1 GTSNPN and CDR2 SVGIG (reference sequence). The CDR3 runs 13 residues. V was cut by 4 bases and J by 2 bases, with 12 bases left in between. DNA of the CDR3: TGTGCCTGGAACCCCGGGTACACCTACGAGCAGTACTTC. Its translation: CAWNPGYTYEQYF.

This clone has a single count. The chain combines TRBV5-4 with TRBJ1-2; D unclear. CDR3 length equals 13 residues. Germline V lookup: CDR1 SGHNT, CDR2 YYREEE (reference sequence). V lost 0 bases to trimming and J lost 0 bases, with 3 bases between them. CDR3 DNA sequence: TGTGCCAGCAGCTTGGCCGCTAACTATGGCTACACCTTC. Its protein product is CASSLAANYGYTF. The full variable domain, its missing parts supplied by reference TRBV5-4 and TRBJ1-2, is ETGVTQSPTHLIKTRGQQVTLRCSSQSGHNTVSWYQQALGQGPQFIFQYYREEENGRGNFPPRFSGLQFPNYSSELNVNALELDDSALYLCASSLAANYGYTFGSGTRLTVV.

The CDR3 loop is CARSLGLAGVTTRRETQYF. CDR3 sequence (DNA): TGTGCCAGAAGCTTAGGGTTGGCGGGGGTAACGACCCGACGAGAGACCCAGTACTTC. This chain connects TRBV7-5 to TRBJ2-5; TRBD2 reflects the table's D call only, with no check against the DNA. TRBV7-5 is marked as a pseudogene. This CDR3 comprises 19 residues.

The chain has TRBV5-5 and TRBJ1-6; the D is unclear. The CDR3 is 18 residues long. The V end lost 0 bases, the J end lost 5 bases, and 18 bases lay between the germline ends. Germline-derived CDR1 and CDR2 are SGHKS and YYEKEE (reference sequence). The CDR3 protein is CASSLVLQEHLNNSPLHF. Here the CDR3 DNA reads TGTGCCAGCAGCTTGGTCCTTCAGGAACATTTAAATAATTCACCCCTCCACTTT.

The chain recombines TRBV6-6 with TRBJ1-5; 9 positions match TRBD1. The CDR3 runs 13 residues. J lost 7 bases, V lost 5 bases, and 3 bases had no gene match. Germline V gene lookup returns CDR1 MNHNY and CDR2 SVGAGI (reference sequence). Here the CDR3 reads CASSHGQGQPQHF. DNA for the CDR3: TGTGCCAGCAGTCATGGACAGGGGCAGCCCCAGCATTTT.

The chain employs TRBV19 and TRBJ1-1, with D possibly TRBD1 on 6 matching bases. The ends were cut back, 5 bases at V and 1 base at J, with 11 bases in the middle. This CDR3 spans 14 amino acids. Germline V CDR1 and CDR2: LNHDA, SQIVND (reference sequence). CDR3: CASSLQGWNTEAFF. The DNA of the CDR3 is TGTGCCAGTAGTCTACAGGGCTGGAACACTGAAGCTTTCTTT.

The chain has TRBV3-1 (or the pseudogene TRBV3-2) and TRBJ2-1, with 11 bases matching TRBD2. From germline, CDR1 is LGHDT and CDR2 YNNKEL (reference sequence). V trimming: 4 bases; J trimming: 9 bases; junction bases outside the gene matches: 5. The CDR3 extends over 14 amino acids. The DNA for the CDR3 is TGTGCCAGCAGCCTAGCGGGGGGGCCGGGTGAGCAGTTCTTC. It codes for CASSLAGGPGEQFF.

CDR3 sequence (DNA): TGTGCCAGCAGCGCGGGGTTCCGGGGGGCCCAGTACTTC. Protein: CASSAGFRGAQYF. The chain couples TRBV7-8 to TRBJ2-5, with TRBD2 matching over 7 bases. Germline V gene sequence: CDR1 SGHVS, CDR2 FQNEAQ. The CDR3 covers 13 residues. Trimming removed 5 bases from V and 9 bases from J; junction bases left unmatched: 9.

The rearrangement uses TRBV7-9 and TRBJ1-5; D unresolved. This CDR3 contains 15 residues. The V end was cut by 3 bases, the J end by 0 bases, with 9 bases between. The germline CDR1 and CDR2 sequences are SEHNR and FQNEAQ (reference sequence). The CDR3 reads CASSFEGNSNQPQHF. The CDR3 region has the DNA TGTGCCAGCAGCTTCGAGGGTAATAGCAATCAGCCCCAGCATTTT.

The rearrangement links TRBV23-1 to TRBJ1-1, with a tentative D call TRBD1 (5 bases). TRBV23-1 is an ORF; its function is uncertain. V lost 0 bases, J lost 1 base, and 9 bases lay in between. This CDR3 spans 15 amino acids. The CDR3 DNA is TGCGCCAGCAGTCAATCGGGCAGGGAGAACACTGAAGCTTTCTTT. Amino acid sequence: CASSQSGRENTEAFF.

The chain joins TRBV11-3 to TRBJ2-7; TRBD1 matches 7 bases. J was trimmed by 3 bases and V by 2 bases; bases with no gene match: 7. CDR3 size: 15 residues. Germline CDR1 is SGHNT and CDR2 is YENEEA. The CDR3 region has the DNA TGTGCCAGCAGCTTACGTACAGGGGCCTTCTACGAGCAGTACTTC. Its translation: CASSLRTGAFYEQYF.

V and J are TRBV10-3 and TRBJ1-3; 7 nucleotides agree with TRBD1. The V gene's germline CDR1 is ENHRY and CDR2 SYGVKD. V dropped 4 bases and J dropped 6; count of bases not matched to a gene: 6. This CDR3 region has 14 residues. This CDR3 reads CAISASGGENTIYF. DNA for the CDR3: TGTGCCATCAGTGCGTCAGGGGGAGAAAACACCATATATTTT.

The chain couples TRBV27 to TRBJ1-2; D is possibly TRBD1 (6 bases). Trimming shortened V by 3 bases and J by 8 bases, and 13 bases separated the two germline ends. The CDR3 consists of 13 residues. The germline CDR1 and CDR2 sequences are MNHEY and SMNVEV (reference sequence). Here the CDR3 reads CASSFLAGEGYTF. The CDR3 DNA is TGTGCCAGCAGTTTCTTGGCAGGGGAAGGCTACACCTTC.

The chain combines TRBV6-5 with TRBJ1-4, with TRBD1 as a possible D gene (5 bases). Germline V gives CDR1 MNHEY, CDR2 SVGAGI. There are 14 residues in the CDR3. V shed 6 bases and J shed 5 bases, with 13 bases lying between them. Written as DNA, the CDR3 is TGTGCCAGCAGATTGGACACTTACAATGAAAAACTGTTTTTT. Amino acids: CASRLDTYNEKLFF.

The chain couples TRBV5-1 to TRBJ2-1; D ambiguous. The CDR3 runs to 12 residues. V was trimmed by 4 bases and J by 8 bases, leaving 10 bases between them. Germline V gene sequence: CDR1 SGHRS, CDR2 YFSETQ. The DNA of the CDR3 is TGCGCCAGCAGCGCGGTCAAGGATGAGCAGTTCTTC. This codes for CASSAVKDEQFF.

The chain uses TRBV11-1 and TRBJ1-2; the match to TRBD1 covers 8 bases. The CDR3 extends over 13 amino acids. Trimming at V came to 5 bases and at J to 8 bases, leaving 7 bases not matched to a gene. CDR1 is SGHAT, CDR2 FQDESV, per germline (reference sequence). CDR3 in amino acids: CASSLGQGRGYTF. The CDR3 nucleotides are TGTGCCAGCAGCCTTGGACAGGGCCGCGGCTACACCTTC.

This clone was seen only once. The CDR3 reads CAWSGAGGSYNEQFF. DNA of the CDR3: TGTGCCTGGAGTGGAGCGGGGGGCTCCTACAATGAGCAGTTCTTC. The chain has TRBV30 and TRBJ2-1; 9 bases map to TRBD2. CDR3 length: 15 residues. V shed 1 base and J 0 bases; nucleotides not matched to a gene: 1. The germline V gene encodes CDR1 GTSNPN and CDR2 SVGIG (reference sequence).

The rearrangement links TRBV6-5 to TRBJ1-2, with TRBD1 identical over 7 bases. The CDR3 sequence is 13 residues long. Germline assignment: CDR1 MNHEY and CDR2 SVGAGI. V shed 6 bases, J shed 2 bases, and the junction held 3 bases outside the gene matches. CDR3 in DNA: TGTGCCAGCAGGTCACAGGGGAACTATGGCTACACCTTC. Amino acid sequence: CASRSQGNYGYTF.

V is TRBV19 and J is TRBJ1-2, with TRBD1 matching over 7 bases. The J segment lost 7 bases and the V segment lost 3 bases, leaving 5 bases of the junction unmatched. This CDR3 contains 13 residues. CDR1 is LNHDA, CDR2 SQIVND, per germline (reference sequence). The DNA for the CDR3 is TGTGCCAGTAGTATCGACAGGGTCGGTGGCTACACCTTC. Translating it yields CASSIDRVGGYTF.

A word on this clone: At one end, the junction sequence differs from germline, possibly due to a read error. The chain combines TRBV29-1 with TRBJ1-2; 8 bases fit TRBD1. Germline V gene sequence: CDR1 SQVTM, CDR2 ANQGSEA. The CDR3 loop spans 11 amino acids. CDR3 region: CSVDYRTGPHF. As DNA, the CDR3 is TGCAGCGTTGACTACCGGACAGGGCCCCACTTC.

For the CDR3, the DNA is TGCGCCAGCAGCGCTCCCCCCGGACAGGGACTCTATTACTACGAGCAGTACTTC. It specifies CASSAPPGQGLYYYEQYF. The rearrangement links TRBV5-1 to TRBJ2-7; TRBD1 aligns across 8 bases. The CDR3 totals 18 residues. CDR1 is SGHRS, CDR2 YFSETQ, per germline. Losses at the gene ends were 4 bases for V and 3 bases for J; bases not matched to a gene: 18.

The rearrangement uses TRBV13 and TRBJ2-5, with 10 bases lining up with TRBD2. V shed 1 base, J shed 5 bases, and the junction held 4 bases outside the gene matches. CDR3 size: 15 residues. Germline values: CDR1 PRHDT, CDR2 FYEKMQ (reference sequence). This chain's CDR3 is CASSLVLAGMETQYF. The CDR3 nucleotides are TGTGCCAGCAGCTTAGTACTAGCGGGGATGGAGACCCAGTACTTC.